One sample yielded the 23 T cell receptor beta chains listed below, sequenced in a study of blood T cell repertoires in COVID-19. Generated by immunoSEQ multiplex PCR, the TCRdb table keeps only in-frame clones and is missing some. The repertoire includes some 150,000 clones, 87% of them detected once, and around 38% sits in the top ten. The material sequenced was peripheral blood. These receptor sequences come from a man aged 45 to 65 who had recovered from COVID-19.

This clone occurred many times. Written as DNA, the CDR3 is TGTGCCAGCAGGACCGGGGGTGTGAACATTCAGTACTTC. It codes for CASRTGGVNIQYF. The chain is built from TRBV27 and TRBJ2-4, with a weak D call TRBD2 (6 bases). The ends were cut back, 6 bases at V and 7 bases at J, with 13 bases in the middle. CDR1 and CDR2 from the germline V gene are MNHEY and SMNVEV (reference sequence). This CDR3 is built from 13 residues.

The chain employs TRBV6-2 or TRBV6-3 and TRBJ2-7; D call uncertain. Trimming removed 2 bases from V and 7 bases from J, with 9 bases in between. Germline V lookup: CDR1 MNHEY, CDR2 SVGEGT. The CDR3 spans 12 residues. CDR3 bases: TGTGCCAGCAGTTACACGTCGCGGGAGCAGTACTTC. Translating gives CASSYTSREQYF.

The chain recombines TRBV9 with TRBJ1-3; a weak D match, TRBD1 (5 bases). CDR1 SGDLS and CDR2 YYNGEE come from the germline V gene. The CDR3 consists of 15 residues. V was cut by 3 bases and J by 0 bases, with 10 bases left in between. CDR3 in DNA: TGTGCCAGCAGCGCGGGACTTACCTCTGGAAACACCATATATTTT. It is translated as CASSAGLTSGNTIYF.

The chain carries TRBV5-1 and TRBJ2-3, with 7 bases aligning to TRBD2. Losses at the gene ends were 7 bases for V and 3 bases for J; bases not matched to a gene: 11. Germline V CDR1 and CDR2: SGHRS, YFSETQ. The CDR3 runs 15 residues. CDR3 protein: CASSSWGGGTDTQYF. The CDR3, as DNA: TGCGCCAGCTCATCATGGGGGGGAGGTACAGATACGCAGTATTTT.

The chain couples TRBV7-6 to TRBJ1-4; 11 bases match TRBD1. Germline V gene lookup returns CDR1 SGHVS and CDR2 FNYEAQ. CDR3 length: 15 residues. V dropped 0 bases and J dropped 7; count of bases not matched to a gene: 1. CDR3 sequence reads: CASSLAGTGGEKLFF. For the CDR3, the DNA is TGTGCCAGCAGCTTAGCTGGGACAGGGGGTGAAAAACTGTTTTTT. Full variable domain (outside the CDR3, taken from reference TRBV7-6 and TRBJ1-4): GAGVSQSPRYKVTKRGQDVALRCDPISGHVSLYWYRQALGQGPEFLTYFNYEAQQDKSGLPNDRFSAERPEGSISTLTIQRTEQRDSAMYRCASSLAGTGGEKLFFGSGTQLSVL.

The chain employs TRBV7-2 and TRBJ1-2; possibly TRBD1 for D (6 bases). The germline gives CDR1 SGHTA, CDR2 FQGNSA. The CDR3 totals 15 residues. V was trimmed by 5 bases and J by 8 bases, leaving 21 bases between them. Here the CDR3 DNA reads TGTGCCAGCAGCCCCAGCCTCACAGGGTATGAGGGCTACACCTTC. Amino acids: CASSPSLTGYEGYTF.

The V gene is TRBV4-2, the J gene TRBJ1-2; D remains ambiguous. The CDR3 is 15 amino acids. Trimming stripped 4 bases from V and 1 base from J, with 13 bases between. Per germline, CDR1 LGHNA and CDR2 YNFKEQ. CDR3 amino acids: CASSRVGSFNYGYTF. CDR3 DNA: TGTGCCAGCAGCCGCGTGGGGAGCTTTAACTATGGCTACACCTTC.

V is TRBV2 and J is TRBJ2-3; D possibly corresponds to TRBD2 (5 bases). CDR3 length: 14 residues. The ends were cut back, 11 bases at V and 6 bases at J, with 21 bases in the middle. Germline V gene sequence: CDR1 SNHLY, CDR2 FYNNEI. The CDR3 sequence is CASRGPAVLDTQYF. CDR3 coding DNA: TGTGCCTCACGAGGGCCAGCGGTGTTGGATACGCAGTATTTT.

CDR3 protein: CASSDDRGHDEQYF. The CDR3 bases are TGTGCCAGTAGTGATGACAGGGGGCACGACGAGCAGTACTTC. The V call is TRBV19, the J call TRBJ2-7; 10 bases are shared with TRBD1. Germline V lookup: CDR1 LNHDA, CDR2 SQIVND (reference sequence). The CDR3 is made up of 14 amino acids. V was clipped by 5 bases and J by 5 bases; unmatched bases: 6.

The table lists this clone with many counts. The chain carries TRBV4-3 and TRBJ2-4; maybe TRBD2 (6 bases). The V end was cut by 3 bases, the J end by 6 bases, with 21 bases between. Germline V CDR1 and CDR2: LGHNA, YSLEER. This CDR3 has 17 residues. The CDR3 DNA sequence: TGCGCCAGCAGCCAGAACGATCCGGCGGGGCCCGGAAACATTCAGTACTTC. This translates into CASSQNDPAGPGNIQYF.

DNA for the CDR3: TGTGCCAGCTCACCACGTCCCGGGACAGGGTTTGGGGACTATGGCTACACCTTC. Amino acids: CASSPRPGTGFGDYGYTF. This chain joins TRBV18 and TRBJ1-2; TRBD1 agrees at 9 bases. V lost 1 base, J lost 3 bases, and 12 bases stayed unmatched. The CDR3 runs to 18 residues. In germline, CDR1 is KGHSH, CDR2 LQKENI.

This sequence joins TRBV7-9 and TRBJ1-1, with D maybe TRBD1 (6 bases). Germline V gene lookup returns CDR1 SEHNR and CDR2 FQNEAQ (reference sequence). The CDR3 is made up of 18 amino acids. With 1 base removed from V and 5 bases from J, the gap between germline ends came to 23 bases. The CDR3 bases are TGTGCCAGCAGCTTAGTACCCGACCGGGGACGAGGGGGAACTGAAGCTTTCTTT. Its translation is CASSLVPDRGRGGTEAFF.

This chain joins TRBV27 and TRBJ2-3; D is perhaps TRBD1 (7 bases). This CDR3 comprises 15 residues. CDR1 is MNHEY, CDR2 SMNVEV, per germline (reference sequence). V dropped 5 bases and J dropped 8 bases, with 20 bases sitting between them. CDR3 bases: TGTGCCAGCAGTGCGGACAGGCTTTACGGGGGTACGCAGTATTTT. It codes for CASSADRLYGGTQYF.

The V and J genes are TRBV19 and TRBJ2-7, with 8 bases that match TRBD2. The CDR3 length is 15 residues. Germline values: CDR1 LNHDA, CDR2 SQIVND (reference sequence). V lost 6 bases, J lost 6 bases, and 13 bases stayed unmatched. This CDR3 reads CASSTFSGDLSEQYF. The CDR3 region has the DNA TGTGCCAGTAGCACTTTTAGCGGGGACCTCTCCGAGCAGTACTTC.

The V call is TRBV9, the J call TRBJ1-2, with 8 bases fitting TRBD1. From germline, CDR1 is SGDLS and CDR2 YYNGEE. The CDR3 has 14 residues. V was pared by 0 bases and J by 4 bases, with 2 bases of the junction left unmatched. CDR3 bases: TGTGCCAGCAGCGTAGGGACAGGGAGCTATGGCTACACCTTC. Its translation is CASSVGTGSYGYTF.

The rearrangement uses TRBV9 and TRBJ1-4, with unresolved D. Germline lookup yields CDR1 SGDLS and CDR2 YYNGEE. V lost 3 bases and J 7 bases, leaving 13 bases between the germline ends. The CDR3 covers 14 residues. CDR3 loop: CASSAQDWSEKLFF. The DNA for the CDR3 is TGTGCCAGCAGCGCCCAGGACTGGAGTGAAAAACTGTTTTTT.

The chain employs TRBV5-4 and TRBJ2-7; tentatively, D is TRBD1 (5 bases). Trimming cost V 0 bases and J 6 bases, with 13 bases left between them. Germline CDR1 SGHNT, CDR2 YYREEE (reference sequence). This CDR3 is built from 14 residues. The CDR3 spells CASSLEQGLTEQYF. CDR3 sequence (DNA): TGTGCCAGCAGCTTGGAGCAGGGTCTAACCGAGCAGTACTTC.

The V call is TRBV14, the J call TRBJ2-5, with 8 bases matching TRBD1. The germline CDR1 and CDR2 sequences are SGHDN and FVKESK. The CDR3 is made up of 16 amino acids. The J segment lost 1 base and the V segment lost 5 bases, leaving 9 bases of the junction unmatched. Here the CDR3 reads CASSFAFRGPQETQYF. The CDR3 nucleotides read TGTGCCAGCAGCTTCGCATTCAGGGGGCCCCAAGAGACCCAGTACTTC.

The chain recombines TRBV19 with TRBJ2-1; D remains unclear. Germline loops: CDR1 LNHDA, CDR2 SQIVND (reference sequence). Trimming removed 5 bases from V and 0 bases from J, with 8 bases in between. This CDR3 has 14 amino acids. CDR3 coding DNA: TGTGCCAGTAGTCCTGTGAGCTCCTACAATGAGCAGTTCTTC. It encodes CASSPVSSYNEQFF.

J is TRBJ2-3 and V is TRBV7-2; 7 nucleotides align to TRBD2. V lost 3 bases, J lost 2 bases, and 2 bases stayed unmatched. CDR3 size: 14 residues. Germline V gives CDR1 SGHTA, CDR2 FQGNSA. The CDR3 spells CASSFTSATDTQYF. CDR3 bases: TGTGCCAGCAGCTTCACTAGCGCCACAGATACGCAGTATTTT.

V is TRBV5-1 and J is TRBJ1-4; no firm D call. Germline lookup yields CDR1 SGHRS and CDR2 YFSETQ. V lost 4 bases, J lost 5 bases, and 9 bases lay in between. This CDR3 is built from 13 residues. CDR3 residues: CASSASTNEKLFF. The CDR3 DNA is TGCGCCAGCAGCGCCTCGACAAATGAAAAACTGTTTTTT.

The V and J genes are TRBV11-3 and TRBJ2-7; D might be TRBD1 (5 bases). V was clipped by 5 bases and J by 4 bases, with 12 bases between them. The CDR3 is 13 residues long. CDR1 SGHNT and CDR2 YENEEA come from the germline V gene. The CDR3 spells CASSTDSFYEQYF. In DNA form, the CDR3 reads TGTGCCAGCAGCACTGACAGTTTTTACGAGCAGTACTTC.

The V gene is TRBV4-1, the J gene TRBJ2-5, with 12 nucleotides matching TRBD1. The CDR3 loop spans 17 amino acids. The trim removed 4 bases at V and 5 bases at J, leaving 11 bases unmatched. Germline values: CDR1 MGHRA, CDR2 YSYEKL. The CDR3 DNA reads as TGCGCCAGCAGCCCTCAAGGGACAGGGGGCGGTGGTGAGACCCAGTACTTC. Its protein product is CASSPQGTGGGGETQYF.